The TCR beta chain under discussion was sequenced for a study of PD-1 blockade in classical Hodgkin lymphoma (TCRdb year 2020). Study-wide context: Nivolumab dosing was 3 mg/kg intravenously every 2 weeks, continuing until either disease progression or unacceptable toxicity. A peripheral blood immune signature of response to PD-1 blockade in classical Hodgkin lymphoma was defined using TCR beta sequencing and CyTOF.

General study outcomes and caveats: Among trial patients, those achieving complete response had baseline diversity similar to that of newly diagnosed patients, while diversity was significantly lower in partial responders and progressors. CD4+ but not CD8+ TCR diversity rose significantly by C4D1 (p=0.0027 vs p=0.16), most apparent in complete responders (p=0.02). Baseline TCR diversity was reported to be lower in newly diagnosed patients than in healthy donors, and even lower in relapsed/refractory patients. Lower diversity was seen in patients whose nivolumab began less than 1 year after ASCT, and these patients were left out of later analyses so that immune reconstitution would not confound the results. The study was limited to a single clinical trial cohort, and causes of repertoire differences, possibly disease activity or prior therapy, remained undefined.

As concerns this clone: Its antigen is currently not known. No base quality values were provided; no much bigger clone lies one nucleotide off.

This sample's time point label indicates: cycle 2 day 1 (C2D1) of nivolumab. All trial patients had relapsed after autologous stem cell transplantation, with cohorts A, B and C differing in prior brentuximab vedotin exposure. A total of over 50 patients with relapsed/refractory classical Hodgkin lymphoma made up the trial cohort, and each patient's best overall response was complete response, partial response or progressive disease. Single-agent nivolumab was administered to trial patients in the multi-cohort phase II CheckMate 205 trial. An independent review committee assessed best overall response by applying the 2007 International Working Group response criteria. PBMCs from the trial were collected at three points: immediately before nivolumab initiation (C1D1), and during therapy at cycle 2 day 1 and cycle 4 day 1. Peripheral blood was collected in 8 mL Vacutainer Cell Preparation Tubes, from which PBMCs were isolated by centrifugation and then cryopreserved.

For this chain, trimming is 2 bases at the V end and 3 bases at the J end, and the number of junction bases without a gene match is 2. There are 14 amino acids in the CDR3, from cysteine to phenylalanine inclusive. This entry keeps only the CDR3 DNA: 42 bases, framed from base 1. Looking up the germline V gene yields CDR1 SGDLS and CDR2 YYNGEE. Genomic DNA was extracted with the Qiagen DNeasy kit from unsorted PBMCs and from negatively selected CD4+ and CD8+ fractions. Amplification of TCR beta CDR3 regions was done by immunoSEQ multiplex PCR with primers that anneal to V and J segments. A synthetic immune receptor repertoire was used to minimize amplification bias, and any remaining bias was removed computationally after sequencing. The authors processed their data as follows. Custom Python scripts were used to quantify repertoire diversity as the Shannon entropy index. The unsorted, CD4+ and CD8+ repertoires were each analyzed separately, with the exception of combined analyses, where CD4+ and CD8+ sequences were merged in silico. Clonal expansion was defined as at least a 2-fold frequency increase after treatment relative to C1D1, with a pseudocount of 0.5 for undetected baseline clones. Singleton clones were defined as clones with 0 or 1 copy at C1D1, and non-singleton clones were defined as clones with 2 or more copies. Clones expanded in unsorted samples were labelled as CD4+, CD8+ or unknown by matching protein sequences in sorted samples from the same patient. Wilcoxon tests were applied to paired samples to test diversity changes from C1D1 to C4D1. TCRdb provides this immuneACCESS table in a form limited to in-frame rearrangements. Some clones are lacking; in checked studies, under half of them reflect an unresolved V gene, and why the rest are absent is not known. V and J calls and clone size come straight from that table; D and trimming were deduced from the DNA. The sample yields 95,000 to 100,000 clones; roughly 91% were counted once. About 7.1% of the sample is taken by the ten largest.

The material was peripheral blood mononuclear cells (PBMCs), obtained before the second cycle of nivolumab. The chain is assembled from TRBV9 and TRBJ1-5, with 7 junctional bases fitting TRBD1. This TCR was sampled from a human donor with classical Hodgkin lymphoma. The CDR3 sequence is CASSVGTDNQPQHF. The nucleotides read TGTGCCAGCAGCGTCGGGACAGACAATCAGCCCCAGCATTTT.